This entry features one TCR beta chain sequence. Its antigen is unidentified. The entry originates in a study of cytomegalovirus exposure and HLA in healthy donors. Overall study context: One earlier analysis, a look at around 180 million T cells, found fewer than 140 million unique TCR beta sequences. A data release that came early held around 85 million unique TCRs from HLA-typed donors.

Study-wide results and limits: Sequencing artifact likely explains a cluster of highly shared sequence variants.

Primers included in the PCR were 60 Vbeta and 13 Jbeta primers. Sequenced by immunoSEQ multiplex PCR; TCRdb stores in-frame clones only, minus some. The data contain about 98,000 clones, around 72% of them singletons. Sequencing used PBMCs. The source is a man aged 18 to 30 in good health and CMV-seropositive.

The CDR3 DNA follows: TGTGCCAGCAGCTCCCTAGCGGGGGGGGATCAAAACATTCAGTACTTC. Translation gives CASSSLAGGDQNIQYF. The chain carries TRBV13 and TRBJ2-4, with 12 bases fitting TRBD2. Germline-derived CDR1 and CDR2 are PRHDT and FYEKMQ (reference sequence). After removal of 4 bases from V and 5 bases from J, the junction contained 6 bases not matched to a gene. There are 16 residues in the CDR3.